This T cell receptor (beta chain) was recorded in a study of blood T cells in healthy people across ages. This clonotype has only a few counts. PCR was performed a second time for 7 to 11 cycles using a sample-barcoded 5' primer and a J-beta primer mix. TCRdb used MiXCR to reprocess the 5' RACE reads, holding one entry per CDR3 protein. The sample includes about 1.1 million distinct CDR3 sequences, 35% to 45% of them seen just once. The TCR originated in a man aged 18 to 30 in good health. Sequenced input: blood.

The CDR3 nucleotides are TGTGCCAGCAGCCGGAGTAAGAACACTGAAGCTTTCTTT. Translating it yields CASSRSKNTEAFF. This chain connects TRBV6-5 to TRBJ1-1, with D hard to call. This CDR3 is 13 amino acids long. The germline CDR1 and CDR2 sequences are MNHEY and SVGAGI. Trimming shortened V by 6 bases and J by 1 base, and 9 bases separated the two germline ends.